Below, 26 T cell receptor beta chains from the same sample are listed, as sequenced in a study of Ad26.COV2.S vaccination and SARS-CoV-2 variants (dated by TCRdb to the early 2020s). The treatment or condition label corresponds to: over 15 received Ad26.COV2.S at low or high dose, single or two shots; about 5 received placebo; per-sample allocation not given. Repertoires of vaccine and placebo recipients were sequenced from samples taken on day 63 after the first injection. The method was the immunoSEQ multiplex PCR assay. As stored in TCRdb, this immuneACCESS dataset retains in-frame rearrangements with V and J assigned. A fraction of the clones does not appear; measured against another copy, unresolved V genes explain less than half of the discrepancy, and the remainder lacks a known reason. The sample table shows approximately 460,000 clones, and about nine tenths are seen once. Together, the top ten hold under 2% of the sample.

The sequences come from peripheral blood, collected in a trial of Ad26.COV2.S vaccine versus placebo. Receptors originate from a person between 18 and 65 years old who received the Ad26.COV2.S COVID-19 vaccine or a placebo.

The chain has TRBV7-9 and TRBJ1-2; D not resolved. The CDR3 covers 13 residues. V was trimmed by 1 base and J by 8 bases, leaving 11 bases between them. Germline V CDR1 and CDR2: SEHNR, FQNEAQ (reference sequence). The CDR3 bases are TGTGCCAGCAGCTTAGTTGAGGGAGGAGGCTACACCTTC. It translates to CASSLVEGGGYTF.

Remarks on this clone: One end of the junction does not line up with germline, which may come from a read error. The chain combines TRBV6-5 with TRBJ2-7; a weak D match, TRBD1 (6 bases). Germline CDR1 reads MNHEY; CDR2 reads SVGAGI. The CDR3 extends over 11 amino acids. The CDR3 is CASSPSPPGTF. The DNA of the CDR3 is TGTGCCAGCAGTCCTTCCCCTCCCGGGACATTC.

The chain has TRBV2 and TRBJ2-1, with D possibly matching TRBD2 (6 bases). The CDR3 consists of 13 residues. Germline values: CDR1 SNHLY, CDR2 FYNNEI. V was pared by 7 bases and J by 3 bases, with 10 bases between. The CDR3 loop is CASTWRDYNEQFF. Written as DNA, the CDR3 is TGTGCCAGCACATGGCGGGACTACAATGAGCAGTTCTTC.

The gene calls are TRBV29-1 and TRBJ1-1; TRBD1 might be the D (6 bases). The CDR3 length is 12 residues. The V gene lost 6 bases and the J gene lost 6 bases, with 14 bases spanning the gap. The germline gives CDR1 SQVTM, CDR2 ANQGSEA. In DNA form, the CDR3 reads TGCAGCGTAAAGGGGGGGGCCGCTGAAGCTTTCTTT. This codes for CSVKGGAAEAFF. Supplemented by reference TRBV29-1 and TRBJ1-1, the full variable domain reads SAVISQKPSRDICQRGTSLTIQCQVDSQVTMMFWYRQQPGQSLTLIATANQGSEATYESGFVIDKFPISRPNLTFSTLTVSNMSPEDSSIYLCSVKGGAAEAFFGQGTRLTVV.

The chain recombines TRBV28 with TRBJ2-7, with D perhaps matching TRBD2 (5 bases). The germline V gene has CDR1 MDHEN and CDR2 SYDVKM. V gave up 8 bases and J gave up 3 bases, with 17 bases separating them. This CDR3 is 14 amino acids long. CDR3 sequence (DNA): TGTGCCAGCCGAGCAACGGCGGGCGGCTACGAGCAGTACTTC. This codes for CASRATAGGYEQYF.

This clone came up once. This chain connects TRBV7-2 to TRBJ1-3; the match to TRBD1 covers 8 bases. CDR3 length: 15 residues. Germline values: CDR1 SGHTA, CDR2 FQGNSA. The V segment lost 5 bases and the J segment 2 bases; nucleotides outside the gene matches: 5. The CDR3 loop reads CASSPRQGTGNTIYF. Here the CDR3 DNA reads TGTGCCAGCAGCCCCCGACAGGGGACTGGAAACACCATATATTTT.

This sequence joins TRBV6-2 or TRBV6-3 and TRBJ2-7, with a possible D match to TRBD1 (6 bases). CDR1 is MNHEY, CDR2 SVGEGT, per germline. This CDR3 region has 16 residues. Deletions cut 2 bases from V and 4 bases from J, with 18 bases between. CDR3 bases: TGTGCCAGCAGTTACGGCTATTGGGGGCGACCTTACGAGCAGTACTTC. The encoded protein is CASSYGYWGRPYEQYF.

This chain joins TRBV7-9 and TRBJ1-4; maybe TRBD1 (5 bases). The V and J ends lost 5 bases and 4 bases respectively, with 14 bases between them. Germline V CDR1 and CDR2: SEHNR, FQNEAQ (reference sequence). CDR3 length: 15 amino acids. This chain's CDR3 is CASSRVGQGNEKLFF. The CDR3 DNA is TGTGCCAGCAGCCGGGTCGGGCAGGGTAATGAAAAACTGTTTTTT.

The J gene is TRBJ2-1, the V gene TRBV18; D ambiguous. The ends were cut back, 2 bases at V and 6 bases at J, with 14 bases in the middle. Germline lookup yields CDR1 KGHSH and CDR2 LQKENI. The CDR3 sequence is 15 residues long. The CDR3 DNA reads as TGTGCCAGCTCACCAAACTCCTCTCTCGGCAATGAGCAGTTCTTC. This gives the protein CASSPNSSLGNEQFF.

CDR3 amino acids: CSVDLGDHLAEQYF. CDR3 in DNA: TGCAGCGTCGACTTGGGGGACCACTTGGCCGAGCAGTACTTC. The chain recombines TRBV29-1 with TRBJ2-7; either TRBD1 or TRBD2 may supply D (5 bases each). Germline assignment: CDR1 SQVTM and CDR2 ANQGSEA. V was clipped by 6 bases and J by 6 bases, with 21 bases between them. The CDR3 covers 14 residues.

In this sample, this clone turned up once. The rearrangement uses TRBV7-2 and TRBJ1-2, with D possibly TRBD1 on 5 matching bases. V gave up 5 bases and J gave up 7 bases, with 23 bases separating them. Per the germline V gene, CDR1 is SGHTA and CDR2 is FQGNSA. The CDR3 covers 16 residues. The CDR3 DNA reads TGTGCCAGCAGCCCTTCCGGGACCAATGCCGCGGCTGGCTACACCTTC. Protein sequence: CASSPSGTNAAAGYTF. Looking up the rest from reference TRBV7-2 and TRBJ1-2 gives the full variable domain: GAGVSQSPSNKVTEKGKDVELRCDPISGHTALYWYRQSLGQGLEFLIYFQGNSAPDKSGLPSDRFSAERTGGSVSTLTIQRTQQEDSAVYLCASSPSGTNAAAGYTFGSGTRLTVV.

The chain couples TRBV3-1 (or the pseudogene TRBV3-2) to TRBJ2-1, with 8 bases identical to TRBD2. The CDR3 consists of 14 residues. Losses at the gene ends were 7 bases for V and 5 bases for J; bases not matched to a gene: 7. Germline CDR1 is LGHDT and CDR2 is YNNKEL (reference sequence). The DNA for the CDR3 is TGTGCCAGCACCGTCGGGGGGGGACACAATGAGCAGTTCTTC. Amino acid sequence: CASTVGGGHNEQFF.

Concerning this clone itself: Within the sample, other DNA sequences also encode this same CDR3. This chain joins TRBV7-9 and TRBJ2-3; D might be TRBD2 (5 bases). This CDR3 contains 13 residues. The germline V gene encodes CDR1 SEHNR and CDR2 FQNEAQ (reference sequence). Trimming stripped 6 bases from V and 0 bases from J, with 7 bases between. CDR3 sequence: CASRLGSTDTQYF. CDR3 DNA sequence: TGTGCCAGCAGACTAGGGAGCACAGATACGCAGTATTTT. Full variable domain (remainder filled in from reference TRBV7-9 and TRBJ2-3): DTGVSQNPRHKITKRGQNVTFRCDPISEHNRLYWYRQTLGQGPEFLTYFQNEAQLEKSRLLSDRFSAERPKGSFSTLEIQRTEQGDSAMYLCASRLGSTDTQYFGPGTRLTVL.

This clone was recorded only once. CDR3 nucleotide sequence: TGTGCCAGCAGTTCCCCCGGACGCTACGAGCAGTACTTC. It translates to CASSSPGRYEQYF. The chain uses TRBV6-5 and TRBJ2-7; D remains unclear. The CDR3 runs 13 residues. With 4 bases removed from V and 3 bases from J, the gap between germline ends came to 10 bases. Germline CDR1 is MNHEY and CDR2 is SVGAGI.

This chain uses TRBV19 with TRBJ1-5; D ambiguous. CDR3 length equals 14 residues. Germline V gives CDR1 LNHDA, CDR2 SQIVND (reference sequence). V lost 6 bases and J 0 bases, leaving 9 bases between the germline ends. The CDR3 is CASSQEHSNQPQHF. CDR3 coding DNA: TGTGCCAGTAGCCAGGAACATAGCAATCAGCCCCAGCATTTT.

This chain joins TRBV18 and TRBJ1-5; no firm D call. Trimming left V 6 bases short and J 8 bases short, with 26 bases between. Germline assignment: CDR1 KGHSH and CDR2 LQKENI. This CDR3 is built from 17 residues. CDR3 protein: CASSATSGRRAPKPQHF. Here the CDR3 DNA reads TGTGCCAGCTCGGCGACCTCGGGGAGACGGGCACCGAAGCCCCAGCATTTT.

The J gene is TRBJ2-3, the V gene TRBV7-6, with 9 bases matching TRBD2. V was pared by 2 bases and J by 0 bases, with 6 bases of the junction left unmatched. The V gene's germline CDR1 is SGHVS and CDR2 FNYEAQ. This CDR3 has 17 amino acids. CDR3 sequence: CASSLLLRGGSTDTQYF. CDR3 DNA: TGTGCCAGCAGCTTACTTCTGCGGGGGGGCAGCACAGATACGCAGTATTTT. The entire variable domain, with the rest obtained from reference TRBV7-6 and TRBJ2-3, is as follows: GAGVSQSPRYKVTKRGQDVALRCDPISGHVSLYWYRQALGQGPEFLTYFNYEAQQDKSGLPNDRFSAERPEGSISTLTIQRTEQRDSAMYRCASSLLLRGGSTDTQYFGPGTRLTVL.

The rearrangement uses TRBV7-2 and TRBJ2-4, with TRBD2 as a possible D gene (7 bases). The V end lost 5 bases, the J end lost 3 bases, and 17 bases lay between the germline ends. The germline V gene has CDR1 SGHTA and CDR2 FQGNSA. The CDR3 has 16 amino acids. CDR3 sequence reads: CASSRLGGLVKNIQYF. CDR3 DNA sequence: TGTGCCAGCAGCCGCCTCGGGGGGCTAGTCAAAAACATTCAGTACTTC.

This chain uses TRBV6-5 with TRBJ1-3, with 7 nucleotides matching TRBD1. CDR1 MNHEY and CDR2 SVGAGI come from the germline V gene. The CDR3 loop spans 15 amino acids. The V segment lost 2 bases and the J segment 1 base; nucleotides outside the gene matches: 2. The CDR3 loop is CASSYQGGSGNTIYF. CDR3 nucleotides: TGTGCCAGCAGTTACCAGGGGGGGTCTGGAAACACCATATATTTT.

This chain connects TRBV6-2 or TRBV6-3 to TRBJ1-3; unclear D gene. Looked up from germline, CDR1 is MNHEY and CDR2 is SVGEGT. With 2 bases removed from V and 3 bases from J, the gap between germline ends came to 8 bases. This CDR3 has 14 amino acids. The CDR3 protein is CASSYRPNGNTIYF. The CDR3 DNA reads as TGTGCCAGCAGTTACAGGCCGAATGGAAACACCATATATTTT.

The rearrangement uses TRBV4-1 and TRBJ2-7, with 8 bases that match TRBD2. V lost 3 bases to trimming and J lost 0 bases; unmatched junction nucleotides: 4. Germline CDR1 MGHRA, CDR2 YSYEKL. The CDR3 extends over 15 amino acids. The DNA of the CDR3 is TGCGCCAGCAGCCACTCCGGGACTAGCTCCTACGAGCAGTACTTC. It is translated as CASSHSGTSSYEQYF.

The CDR3 DNA sequence: TGTGCCAGCATTGGTTCGCTAGCGGGAGGTGCCGGGGAGCTGTTTTTT. Its translation: CASIGSLAGGAGELFF. The rearrangement uses TRBV7-9 and TRBJ2-2; 11 nucleotides align to TRBD2. The CDR3 has 16 residues. V dropped 7 bases and J dropped 6; count of bases not matched to a gene: 10. CDR1 and CDR2 (germline): SEHNR, FQNEAQ (reference sequence).

The gene calls are TRBV4-2 and TRBJ1-4, with D possibly being TRBD1 (6 bases). Germline assignment: CDR1 LGHNA and CDR2 YNFKEQ. The CDR3 length is 14 residues. Trimming pared 1 base from V and 3 bases from J, leaving 6 bases between. The CDR3 bases are TGTGCCAGCAGCCAAGGGGGGCCTAATGAAAAACTGTTTTTT. Protein sequence: CASSQGGPNEKLFF.

The CDR3 DNA sequence: TGTGCCAGCAGCCTCGTATCGGGACAGCCTTACAATGAGCAGTTCTTC. Protein product: CASSLVSGQPYNEQFF. This chain uses TRBV28 with TRBJ2-1; TRBD1 matches 7 bases. The CDR3 consists of 16 residues. Germline CDR1 reads MDHEN; CDR2 reads SYDVKM. V lost 6 bases and J lost 4; bases outside the gene matches: 12.

Only one count was recorded for this clone. CDR3 sequence: CATSRVGSQLSYEQYF. The CDR3 DNA reads TGTGCCACCAGCAGAGTGGGCAGTCAACTCTCCTACGAGCAGTACTTC. The chain couples TRBV15 to TRBJ2-7, with D uncertain. This CDR3 region has 16 residues. V dropped 1 base and J dropped 0 bases, with 13 bases sitting between them. Germline V gene sequence: CDR1 LNHNV, CDR2 YYDKDF (reference sequence). Drawing the rest from reference TRBV15 and TRBJ2-7, the complete variable domain is DAMVIQNPRYQVTQFGKPVTLSCSQTLNHNVMYWYQQKSSQAPKLLFHYYDKDFNNEADTPDNFQSRRPNTSFCFLDIRSPGLGDTAMYLCATSRVGSQLSYEQYFGPGTRLTVT.

This clone has only a few counts. This chain connects TRBV9 to TRBJ2-4; TRBD2 might be the D (6 bases). Germline V lookup: CDR1 SGDLS, CDR2 YYNGEE. V lost 4 bases to trimming and J lost 1 base, with 18 bases between them. The length of the CDR3 is 17 residues. In DNA, the CDR3 is TGTGCCAGCAGCCCCCCCGTCGGGGGACCGGCCAAAAACATTCAGTACTTC. Translating it yields CASSPPVGGPAKNIQYF.